The 14 T cell receptor beta chains in this list originate from one sample, sequenced in a study of shared clonotypes between healthy human individuals (TCRdb year 2020). Libraries were made using the immunoSEQ multiplex PCR assay. In TCRdb, the immuneACCESS table is reduced to in-frame sequences with V and J assigned. These tables do not hold every clone; where another copy was compared, an unresolved V gene accounts for under half, and the others remain unexplained. The sample has about 95,000 clones on record, under 80% of them singletons. The top ten constitute around 41% of the sample. The sample taken for sequencing was memory CD8+ T cells sorted from blood. This specimen's cell subset or site label, interpreted: CD45RO+ cells pooled with CCR7-negative TemRA cells. These receptors were collected from a man aged 25-40 years in good health.

The chain uses TRBV5-4 and TRBJ2-2; D uncertain. This CDR3 comprises 15 residues. Germline-derived CDR1 and CDR2 are SGHNT and YYREEE (reference sequence). The V end was cut by 4 bases, the J end by 0 bases, with 10 bases between. For the CDR3, the DNA is TGTGCCAGCAGCGGTTTTTATTCGAACACCGGGGAGCTGTTTTTT. As protein: CASSGFYSNTGELFF.

V is TRBV19 and J is TRBJ2-3; 8 nucleotides line up with TRBD2. The CDR3 consists of 19 residues. After removal of 3 bases from V and 0 bases from J, the junction contained 14 bases not matched to a gene. Germline V CDR1 and CDR2: LNHDA, SQIVND (reference sequence). The CDR3 region is CASSISIGTSGNSTDTQYF. In DNA form, the CDR3 reads TGTGCCAGTAGTATTTCTATTGGTACTAGCGGTAATAGCACAGATACGCAGTATTTT.

On this clone: In the same sample, other DNA sequences code for this CDR3. J is TRBJ2-7 and V is TRBV28; D remains unclear. CDR1 is MDHEN and CDR2 is SYDVKM in the germline V gene. The CDR3 runs to 12 residues. V was cut by 6 bases and J by 4 bases, with 10 bases left in between. As DNA, the CDR3 is TGTGCCAGCAGCTCCGACACTTACGAGCAGTACTTC. It encodes CASSSDTYEQYF.

V is TRBV6-4 and J is TRBJ2-3; D might be TRBD2 (6 bases). Trimming left V 3 bases short and J 2 bases short, with 12 bases between. There are 15 residues in the CDR3. Germline CDR1 reads MRHNA; CDR2 reads SNTAGT. The CDR3 region is CASSERGRPTDTQYF. CDR3 in DNA: TGTGCCAGCAGTGAAAGAGGGAGGCCCACAGATACGCAGTATTTT.

V is TRBV2 and J is TRBJ1-5; D is perhaps TRBD1 (6 bases). This CDR3 spans 16 amino acids. V was cut by 2 bases and J by 2 bases, with 13 bases left in between. In germline, CDR1 is SNHLY, CDR2 FYNNEI. This CDR3 reads CASSESPGVGNQPQHF. CDR3 DNA: TGTGCCAGCAGTGAAAGTCCAGGGGTTGGCAATCAGCCCCAGCATTTT.

The chain is built from TRBV5-1 and TRBJ2-2, with D uncertain. This CDR3 is 15 amino acids long. Trimming cost V 0 bases and J 5 bases, with 11 bases left between them. Germline CDR1 reads SGHRS; CDR2 reads YFSETQ. The CDR3 loop reads CASSLGLGMTGELFF. Written as DNA, the CDR3 is TGCGCCAGCAGCTTGGGGCTAGGTATGACCGGGGAGCTGTTTTTT.

The chain is built from TRBV28 and TRBJ1-4, with D perhaps matching TRBD1 (6 bases). Deletions cut 4 bases from V and 3 bases from J, with 24 bases between. Germline lookup yields CDR1 MDHEN and CDR2 SYDVKM. This CDR3 spans 19 amino acids. CDR3 residues: CASSSQITTLDRANEKLFF. In DNA form, the CDR3 reads TGTGCCAGCAGTTCCCAAATAACGACATTGGACAGAGCTAATGAAAAACTGTTTTTT.

V and J are TRBV5-1 and TRBJ2-6; D call uncertain. The germline CDR1 and CDR2 sequences are SGHRS and YFSETQ. This CDR3 is built from 13 residues. Trimming took 7 bases from V and 2 from J, leaving 7 bases between them. The CDR3 nucleotides are TGCGCCAGCCATACTACTGGGGCCAACGTCCTGACTTTC. This translates into CASHTTGANVLTF. The full variable domain, in which reference TRBV5-1 and TRBJ2-6 provide the parts outside the CDR3, is KAGVTQTPRYLIKTRGQQVTLSCSPISGHRSVSWYQQTPGQGLQFLFEYFSETQRNKGNFPGRFSGRQFSNSRSEMNVSTLELGDSALYLCASHTTGANVLTFGAGSRLTVL.

This rearrangement joins TRBV6-6 to TRBJ1-4; a weak D match, TRBD1 (5 bases). Deletions cut 2 bases from V and 4 bases from J, with 14 bases between. Looked up from germline, CDR1 is MNHNY and CDR2 is SVGAGI (reference sequence). The CDR3 has 16 residues. CDR3 amino acids: CASSYANGGFNEKLFF. As DNA, the CDR3 is TGTGCCAGCAGTTACGCCAACGGGGGGTTTAATGAAAAACTGTTTTTT.

The rearrangement uses TRBV7-9 and TRBJ1-5, with D hard to call. There are 14 residues in the CDR3. The germline V gene has CDR1 SEHNR and CDR2 FQNEAQ (reference sequence). Trimming took 2 bases from V and 0 from J, leaving 5 bases between them. The CDR3 region is CASSLTDSNQPQHF. CDR3 nucleotides: TGTGCCAGCAGCTTAACAGATAGCAATCAGCCCCAGCATTTT.

In its sample, this clone was seen once. The chain couples TRBV27 to TRBJ2-3; no clear D. The germline V gene encodes CDR1 MNHEY and CDR2 SMNVEV (reference sequence). CDR3 length: 13 amino acids. V shed 4 bases and J shed 3 bases, with 8 bases lying between them. The CDR3 sequence is CASSYSKTDTQYF. The DNA of the CDR3 is TGTGCCAGCAGTTACTCCAAAACAGATACGCAGTATTTT.

This clone was seen once. The chain employs TRBV2 and TRBJ2-2, with 11 bases that match TRBD1. The germline V gene has CDR1 SNHLY and CDR2 FYNNEI. The CDR3 has 15 amino acids. V trimming: 6 bases; J trimming: 3 bases; junction bases outside the gene matches: 3. The CDR3 is CASSGQGAYTGELFF. CDR3 coding DNA: TGTGCCAGCAGCGGACAGGGGGCTTACACCGGGGAGCTGTTTTTT.

This clone was seen more than once but under ten times. This same CDR3 is encoded by further DNA sequences in the sample. The chain recombines TRBV7-8 with TRBJ2-1; D gene ambiguous. Looked up from germline, CDR1 is SGHVS and CDR2 is FQNEAQ. The CDR3 length is 15 residues. The ends were cut back, 5 bases at V and 0 bases at J, with 11 bases in the middle. CDR3 sequence (DNA): TGTGCCAGCAGCCTAGGACCGAGCTCCTACAATGAGCAGTTCTTC. Translating gives CASSLGPSSYNEQFF.

The V and J genes are TRBV11-2 and TRBJ2-3; 12 bases are shared with TRBD2. The V gene's germline CDR1 is SGHAT and CDR2 FQNNGV. Trimming took 6 bases from V and 2 from J; bases not matched to a gene: 6. The CDR3 runs 16 residues. CDR3 loop: CASSRLAGAITDTQYF. DNA for the CDR3: TGTGCCAGCAGTAGACTAGCGGGAGCAATCACAGATACGCAGTATTTT.